This TCR beta chain appears in the sequencing data of a study of blood T cell repertoires in COVID-19. The overall study: T cells, B-cell-depleted T cells, or PBMCs provided the cDNA or gDNA that served as material.

The V and J ends lost 5 bases and 6 bases, in that order; junction bases with no gene match: 4. CDR1 and CDR2 (germline): SQVTM, ANQGSEA. The CDR3 runs 12 residues. Source study methods: Reference gene primer amplification yielded estimated nucleated cell counts. TCRdb's copy holds only in-frame clones and misses some; the assay was immunoSEQ multiplex PCR. V, J and clone size are taken as reported in that table, and D and trimming were inferred from the DNA itself. The sample includes about 27,000 clones, approximately 82% seen only once; the top ten take about two thirds. The sequence was obtained from a man between 65 and 85 years old with acute or convalescent COVID-19. Sequencing used peripheral blood. This chain uses TRBV29-1 with TRBJ1-2; 9 bases are shared with TRBD1. In DNA form, the CDR3 reads TGCAGCGTTTCGACAGGGGGTCATGGCTACACCTTC. Amino acid sequence: CSVSTGGHGYTF.